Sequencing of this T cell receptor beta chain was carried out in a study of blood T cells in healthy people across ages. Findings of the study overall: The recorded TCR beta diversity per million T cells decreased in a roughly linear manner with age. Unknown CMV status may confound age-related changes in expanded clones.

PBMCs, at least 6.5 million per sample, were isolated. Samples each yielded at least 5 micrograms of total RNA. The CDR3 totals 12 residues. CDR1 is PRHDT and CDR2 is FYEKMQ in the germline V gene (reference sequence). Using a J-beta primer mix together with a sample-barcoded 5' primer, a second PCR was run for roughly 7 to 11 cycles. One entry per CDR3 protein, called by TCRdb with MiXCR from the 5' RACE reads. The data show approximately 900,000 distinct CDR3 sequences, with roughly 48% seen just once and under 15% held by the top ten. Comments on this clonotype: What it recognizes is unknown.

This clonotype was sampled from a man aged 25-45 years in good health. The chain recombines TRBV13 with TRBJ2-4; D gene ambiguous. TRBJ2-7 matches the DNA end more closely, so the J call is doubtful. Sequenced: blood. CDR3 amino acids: CASSPYPHEQYF. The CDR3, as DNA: TGTGCCAGCAGCCCCTACCCCCACGAGCAGTACTTC.